This T cell receptor (beta chain) was captured by sequencing in a study of long-term antiretroviral therapy in people with HIV. This was the immunoSEQ v3.0 assay at survey level. Some clones are missing from TCRdb's copy, which holds only in-frame ones; the method was immunoSEQ multiplex PCR. The sample contains 15,000 to 20,000 clones, about 86% of which appear only once. This clonotype originated in a man aged 18 to 30 with HIV. Here the sequenced sample was unsorted PBMCs, taken 0.1 years after starting antiretroviral therapy.

The CDR3 is CASSEYGGADTQYF. CDR3 nucleotide sequence: TGTGCCAGCAGTGAATACGGGGGAGCGGATACGCAGTATTTT. The chain carries TRBV25-1 and TRBJ2-3; TRBD2 is a possible D gene (6 bases). Trimming removed 0 bases from V and 6 bases from J, with 10 bases in between. The germline V gene has CDR1 MGHDK and CDR2 SYGVNS. The CDR3 is 14 residues long. Full variable domain (missing parts from reference TRBV25-1 and TRBJ2-3): EADIYQTPRYLVIGTGKKITLECSQTMGHDKMYWYQQDPGMELHLIHYSYGVNSTEKGDLSSESTVSRIRTEHFPLTLESARPSHTSQYLCASSEYGGADTQYFGPGTRLTVL.